These T cell receptor beta chains were read from a single sample in a study of technical replicates of blood from a handful of donors. TCRdb's copy holds only in-frame clones and misses some; the assay was immunoSEQ multiplex PCR. The profile shows 95,000 to 100,000 clones, over 95% of them singletons. The sample comprised T cells isolated from PBMCs. The source of these receptors is a human donor in good health. Each CDR3 is given with its conserved first and last residue. The order of the fields is V gene, J gene, D gene, clone size, CDR3 protein, CDR3 DNA. D genes are given only for firm matches. Clone size is shown for a subset of rows, as once, few, many or a class of expanded clone.

TRBV27	TRBJ1-1	-	-	CASSLFSGGGLIATEAFF	TGTGCCAGCAGTTTGTTTTCCGGGGGTGGCTTGATCGCCACTGAAGCTTTCTTT
TRBV5-1	TRBJ2-7	TRBD1	-	CASSFRRDRASEQYF	TGCGCCAGCAGCTTCCGGCGGGACAGGGCGAGCGAGCAGTACTTC
TRBV6-5	TRBJ1-2	TRBD1	-	CASQKSGTGVGYTF	TGTGCCAGCCAAAAATCCGGGACAGGGGTCGGCTACACCTTC
TRBV7-3	TRBJ2-5	-	-	CASSSTEQGTQYF	TGTGCCAGCAGCTCGACCGAACAGGGGACCCAGTACTTC
TRBV6-5	TRBJ2-7	-	-	CASRLWAGQTYEQYF	TGTGCCAGCCGTCTCTGGGCCGGACAGACCTACGAGCAGTACTTC
TRBV6-5	TRBJ1-2	-	-	CASSYNREEGYTF	TGTGCCAGCAGTTACAACAGGGAAGAGGGCTACACCTTC
TRBV19	TRBJ1-1	-	-	CASRVGGLPGDTEAFF	TGTGCCAGTAGAGTCGGGGGGCTCCCCGGTGACACTGAAGCTTTCTTT
TRBV28	TRBJ1-5	-	-	CASSSFLTGKRAQPQHF	TGTGCCAGCAGTTCGTTTCTTACAGGGAAAAGAGCTCAGCCCCAGCATTTT
TRBV6-6	TRBJ1-1	-	-	CASRPNRDPAFF	TGTGCCAGCAGGCCGAACAGGGACCCGGCTTTCTTT
TRBV28	TRBJ2-2	-	-	CASSLVLGVSTGELFF	TGTGCCAGCAGTTTAGTGTTAGGGGTTTCCACCGGGGAGCTGTTTTTT
TRBV6-6	TRBJ1-1	TRBD1	once	CASSAQQGANTEAFF	TGTGCCAGCAGTGCGCAACAGGGGGCGAACACTGAAGCTTTCTTT
TRBV29-1	TRBJ1-1	-	-	CSGAGMVNTEAFF	TGCAGCGGAGCTGGTATGGTAAACACTGAAGCTTTCTTT
TRBV19	TRBJ2-5	-	-	CASSISSVTQETQYF	TGTGCCAGTAGTATTTCATCAGTAACCCAAGAGACCCAGTACTTC
TRBV2	TRBJ2-3	-	-	CASSHPVRVTDTQYF	TGTGCCAGCTCCCACCCAGTGAGGGTCACAGATACGCAGTATTTT
TRBV28	TRBJ1-5	-	-	CASSIQDQPQHF	TGTGCCAGCAGTATACAGGATCAGCCCCAGCATTTT
TRBV6-1	TRBJ2-7	-	-	CASRVSPTGWYEQYF	TGTGCCAGCAGAGTATCCCCCACAGGGTGGTACGAGCAGTACTTC
TRBV29-1	TRBJ2-1	TRBD1	-	CSVEDRQDRDSHNEQFF	TGCAGCGTTGAAGATCGGCAGGACAGGGATTCCCACAATGAGCAGTTCTTC
TRBV7-6	TRBJ1-1	TRBD1	-	CASSLDRTGLDGNTEAFF	TGTGCCAGCAGCTTAGACAGGACAGGGCTCGACGGGAACACTGAAGCTTTCTTT
TRBV5-1	TRBJ2-7	-	-	CASSLGRNTNEQYF	TGCGCCAGCAGCTTGGGCCGAAACACCAACGAGCAGTACTTC
TRBV5-1	TRBJ2-7	TRBD1	-	CASSLGDRSYEQYF	TGCGCCAGCAGCTTAGGGGACAGATCCTACGAGCAGTACTTC
TRBV6-5	TRBJ2-1	TRBD2	-	CASWDYLHNEQFF	TGTGCCAGCTGGGACTACCTTCACAATGAGCAGTTCTTC
TRBV11-2	TRBJ2-7	TRBD2	-	CASSRAGALYEQYF	TGTGCCAGCAGCCGAGCGGGAGCCCTCTACGAGCAGTACTTC
TRBV11-2	TRBJ2-1	-	-	CASRKVGSNYNEQFF	TGTGCCAGCAGGAAGGTTGGTAGCAACTACAATGAGCAGTTCTTC
TRBV7-8	TRBJ1-1	-	-	CASSLNRPEAFF	TGTGCCAGCAGCTTAAACAGGCCTGAAGCTTTCTTT
TRBV2	TRBJ2-7	TRBD1	-	CASKRWGTGLYEQYF	TGTGCCAGCAAAAGATGGGGGACAGGGCTCTACGAGCAGTACTTC
TRBV10-2	TRBJ2-7	-	-	CASSGSGQLYEQYF	TGCGCCAGCAGCGGAAGCGGACAGCTTTACGAGCAGTACTTC
TRBV19	TRBJ2-1	-	-	CASSMADTYNEQFF	TGTGCCAGTAGTATGGCGGATACCTACAATGAGCAGTTCTTC
TRBV6-5	TRBJ1-2	-	-	CASSYSGSYGYTF	TGTGCCAGCAGTTACTCGGGGAGCTATGGCTACACCTTC
TRBV9	TRBJ2-5	TRBD2	-	CASSQGLAGVQETQYF	TGTGCCAGCAGTCAGGGACTAGCGGGGGTACAAGAGACCCAGTACTTC
TRBV5-8	TRBJ1-5	-	-	CASSLEGSLSNQPQHF	TGTGCCAGCAGCTTGGAGGGGTCCCTCAGCAATCAGCCCCAGCATTTT
TRBV6-5	TRBJ2-7	TRBD1	-	CASREPGQSYEQYF	TGTGCCAGCAGGGAGCCGGGACAGTCCTACGAGCAGTACTTC
TRBV2	TRBJ2-5	TRBD2	-	CASSEVSGRDSRLNF	TGTGCCAGCAGTGAAGTTAGCGGGAGGGACTCTCGCTTGAACTTC
TRBV5-1	TRBJ2-2	TRBD1	-	CASRIQGASTGELFF	TGCGCCAGCCGAATACAGGGGGCGAGCACCGGGGAGCTGTTTTTT
TRBV2	TRBJ1-4	-	-	CASSEVEGYNEKLFF	TGTGCCAGCAGTGAAGTGGAGGGGTATAATGAAAAACTGTTTTTT
TRBV7-9	TRBJ2-7	TRBD1	-	CASSARTGRTYEQYF	TGTGCCAGCAGCGCCCGGACAGGGCGGACCTACGAGCAGTACTTC
TRBV4-1	TRBJ1-2	-	-	CASRSRDGYTF	TGCGCCAGCAGATCCAGGGATGGCTACACCTTC